This TCR beta chain emerged from a study of blood T cell repertoires in COVID-19. The table came from immunoSEQ multiplex PCR; TCRdb's copy has only in-frame clones and leaves some out. Seen here are fewer than 120,000 clones, more than 75% observed once, and the top ten hold around 3.2%. The CDR3 runs to 16 residues. The V end was cut by 4 bases, the J end by 5 bases, with 18 bases between. Germline V gene data show CDR1 as KGHDR and CDR2 as SFDVKD. Specimen: peripheral blood. The receptor comes from a woman aged 45-65 years with acute or convalescent COVID-19. The chain joins TRBV24-1 to TRBJ2-3, with a weak D call TRBD1 (6 bases). The CDR3 sequence: CATSDPSRGRGDTQYF. The DNA for the CDR3 is TGTGCCACCAGTGACCCTAGCAGGGGTCGGGGAGATACGCAGTATTTT.